The clone carrying this TCR beta chain was counted between two and nine times. The antigen is not known. These data belong to a study of human T cells and chemical hapten exposure. Study in general: All patients underwent weekly scalp dosing with diphenylcyclopropenone for the full roughly 25-week study.

This CDR3 has 16 residues. The germline V gene has CDR1 MNHEY and CDR2 SVGAGI. V lost 4 bases and J lost 4; bases outside the gene matches: 4. Indicated time point: patch test 2, 6 weeks after DPC sensitization. As to treatment: therapeutic diphenylcyclopropenone sensitization with weekly scalp DPC. TCRdb itself ran the RACE reads through MiXCR, one entry per CDR3 protein. Among roughly 380,000 distinct CDR3 sequences, just under 6.5% were seen once, and the ten largest hold 5% to 6%. Regarding the study as a whole: The count of PT1 expanded TCRs correlated positively with patch test score. Compared with pre-sensitization or healthy control sets, expanded TCRs clustered more. With alopecia, donors may have immune responses unlike healthy people's.

V is TRBV6-5 and J is TRBJ2-3, with 14 bases lining up with TRBD2. Sequences were derived from whole blood, sampled in connection with sensitization to the hapten diphenylcyclopropenone (DPC). The TCR originated in a young woman with alopecia areata. Some clones in this sample may be carry-over from other donors' samples. CDR3 sequence reads: CASSWGLAGEADTQYF. In DNA form, the CDR3 reads TGTGCCAGCAGTTGGGGACTAGCGGGGGAGGCAGATACGCAGTATTTT.